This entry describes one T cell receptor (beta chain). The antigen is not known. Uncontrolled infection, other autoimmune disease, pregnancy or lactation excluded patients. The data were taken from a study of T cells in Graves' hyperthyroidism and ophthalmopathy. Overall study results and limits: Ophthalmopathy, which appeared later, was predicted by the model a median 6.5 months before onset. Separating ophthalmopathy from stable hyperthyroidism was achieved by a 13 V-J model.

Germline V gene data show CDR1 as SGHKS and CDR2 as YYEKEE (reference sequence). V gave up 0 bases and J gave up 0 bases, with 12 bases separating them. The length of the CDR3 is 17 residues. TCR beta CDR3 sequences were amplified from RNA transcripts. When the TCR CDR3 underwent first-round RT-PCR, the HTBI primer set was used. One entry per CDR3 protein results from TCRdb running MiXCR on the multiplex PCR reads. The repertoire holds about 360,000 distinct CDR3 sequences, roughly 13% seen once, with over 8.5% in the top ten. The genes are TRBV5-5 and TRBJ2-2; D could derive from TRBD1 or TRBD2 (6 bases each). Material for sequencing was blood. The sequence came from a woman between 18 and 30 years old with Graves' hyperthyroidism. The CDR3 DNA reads TGTGCCAGCAGCTTGGAGGGGGGACGTTCGAACACCGGGGAGCTGTTTTTT. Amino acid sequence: CASSLEGGRSNTGELFF.